This is a list of T cell receptor beta chains from one sample in a study of response to subunit inactivated influenza vaccine. TCRdb re-derived calls from the RT-PCR reads in MiXCR, one entry per CDR3 protein. The sample lists about 500,000 distinct CDR3 sequences, 15% to 20% occurring once. Sequenced material: CD4+ T cells sorted from PBMCs, taken around 25 months after vaccination. The source of these receptors is a man in his fifties or sixties who received an inactivated influenza vaccine. The CDR3 runs from the conserved cysteine through the conserved F or W. The order of the fields is D gene, clone size, V gene, J gene, CDR3 DNA, CDR3 protein. The D gene is left open where the match is weak. A row's size may be missing; if present it is once, few, many or a size class.

d_call: TRBD1; clone_size: .; v_call: TRBV12-3/TRBV12-4; j_call: TRBJ1-4; cdr3_nt: TGTGCCAGCAGTCCGGGGACAGGGATAAATGAAAAACTGTTTTTT; cdr3_aa: CASSPGTGINEKLFF
d_call: TRBD1; clone_size: .; v_call: TRBV6-5; j_call: TRBJ2-2; cdr3_nt: TGTGCCAGCAGTCACAGGGGGCGGAACACCGGGGAGCTGTTTTTT; cdr3_aa: CASSHRGRNTGELFF
d_call: .; clone_size: .; v_call: TRBV5-1; j_call: TRBJ2-1; cdr3_nt: TGCGCCAGCAGCTTGGAGGGGCCCAGCGCCTACAATGAGCAGTTCTTC; cdr3_aa: CASSLEGPSAYNEQFF
d_call: TRBD2; clone_size: .; v_call: TRBV20-1; j_call: TRBJ2-1; cdr3_nt: TGCAGTGCTAGAGACGCTAGCGGGGGCAATGAGCAGTTCTTC; cdr3_aa: CSARDASGGNEQFF
d_call: .; clone_size: few; v_call: TRBV19; j_call: TRBJ2-6; cdr3_nt: TGTGCCAGTAGTATAGGTTGGCGGGGAAAATCTGGGGCCAACGTCCTGACTTTC; cdr3_aa: CASSIGWRGKSGANVLTF
d_call: .; clone_size: .; v_call: TRBV3-1; j_call: TRBJ2-6; cdr3_nt: TGTGCCAGCAGCCCAGTCGGGGACTCTGGGGCCAACGTCCTGACTTTC; cdr3_aa: CASSPVGDSGANVLTF
d_call: .; clone_size: .; v_call: TRBV6-5; j_call: TRBJ1-2; cdr3_nt: TGTGCCAGCAGTTACTCGACGAATGGATACTATGGCTACACCTTC; cdr3_aa: CASSYSTNGYYGYTF
d_call: TRBD1; clone_size: .; v_call: TRBV20-1; j_call: TRBJ2-7; cdr3_nt: TGCAGTGCTGGGGGACAGGTACCCTACGAGCAGTACTTC; cdr3_aa: CSAGGQVPYEQYF
d_call: .; clone_size: once; v_call: TRBV18; j_call: TRBJ1-3; cdr3_nt: TGTGCCAGCTCACCGGAAACAGGGTCTGGAAACACCATATATTTT; cdr3_aa: CASSPETGSGNTIYF
d_call: TRBD1; clone_size: .; v_call: TRBV5-1; j_call: TRBJ2-3; cdr3_nt: TGCGCCAGCACCACAGGGGCCCCGGCAGATACGCAGTATTTT; cdr3_aa: CASTTGAPADTQYF
d_call: .; clone_size: .; v_call: TRBV5-1; j_call: TRBJ1-1; cdr3_nt: TGCGCCAGCAGCTTGGATGGGATCTCGGGGACTGAAGCTTTCTTT; cdr3_aa: CASSLDGISGTEAFF
d_call: .; clone_size: few; v_call: TRBV12-3/TRBV12-4; j_call: TRBJ1-3; cdr3_nt: TGTGCCAGCAGCATGAGTGGAAACACCATATATTTT; cdr3_aa: CASSMSGNTIYF
d_call: TRBD2; clone_size: .; v_call: TRBV5-1; j_call: TRBJ2-7; cdr3_nt: TGCGCCAGCAGCTTGGTGGTTTCTAGCGGATCCTACGAGCAGTACTTC; cdr3_aa: CASSLVVSSGSYEQYF
d_call: .; clone_size: .; v_call: TRBV5-5; j_call: TRBJ2-5; cdr3_nt: TGTGCCAGCGGCCCGGAGCTTCAAGAGACCCAGTACTTC; cdr3_aa: CASGPELQETQYF
d_call: .; clone_size: .; v_call: TRBV19; j_call: TRBJ2-2; cdr3_nt: TGTGCCAGTAGTCACCAAGACAGCTTGGGGGAGCTGTTTTTT; cdr3_aa: CASSHQDSLGELFF
d_call: .; clone_size: few; v_call: TRBV10-3; j_call: TRBJ2-2; cdr3_nt: TGTGCCGCCAATACAGGTGCCGGGAACACCGGGGAGCTGTTTTTT; cdr3_aa: CAANTGAGNTGELFF
d_call: .; clone_size: once; v_call: TRBV3-1; j_call: TRBJ2-1; cdr3_nt: TGTGCCAGCAGCACCACTACTAGCAATGAGCAGTTCTTC; cdr3_aa: CASSTTTSNEQFF
d_call: TRBD1; clone_size: .; v_call: TRBV29-1; j_call: TRBJ2-1; cdr3_nt: TGCAGCGTGGTACAGGGGTTAAGCTCCTACAATGAGCAGTTCTTC; cdr3_aa: CSVVQGLSSYNEQFF
d_call: .; clone_size: .; v_call: TRBV10-2; j_call: TRBJ2-1; cdr3_nt: TGCGCCAGCAAAGCCGGGACTTCGGCTAATGAGCAGTTCTTC; cdr3_aa: CASKAGTSANEQFF
d_call: .; clone_size: .; v_call: TRBV9; j_call: TRBJ2-7; cdr3_nt: TGTGCCAGCAGCCCCCGAGGGGGGGGGATTATCTACGAGCAGTACTTC; cdr3_aa: CASSPRGGGIIYEQYF
d_call: TRBD1; clone_size: few; v_call: TRBV9; j_call: TRBJ1-2; cdr3_nt: TGTGCCAGCAGCCCCAGACACCGGGACAGGGAAGGCTACACCTTC; cdr3_aa: CASSPRHRDREGYTF
d_call: .; clone_size: once; v_call: TRBV7-2; j_call: TRBJ1-2; cdr3_nt: TGTGCCAGCGGCTTTTCTAACTATGGCTACACCTTC; cdr3_aa: CASGFSNYGYTF
d_call: .; clone_size: few; v_call: TRBV30; j_call: TRBJ1-5; cdr3_nt: TGTGCCTGGACCCGGGGTGAGGCGGGGCAGCCCCAGCATTTT; cdr3_aa: CAWTRGEAGQPQHF
d_call: TRBD2; clone_size: .; v_call: TRBV12-3/TRBV12-4; j_call: TRBJ2-5; cdr3_nt: TGTGCCAGCAGTTTGGTAGCGGGGGGGTCAGAGACCCAGTACTTC; cdr3_aa: CASSLVAGGSETQYF
d_call: .; clone_size: once; v_call: TRBV12-3/TRBV12-4; j_call: TRBJ1-6; cdr3_nt: TGTGCCAGCAGCTATGGCCGAGCTAAGGGTAATTCACCCCTCCACTTT; cdr3_aa: CASSYGRAKGNSPLHF
d_call: .; clone_size: .; v_call: TRBV24-1; j_call: TRBJ2-3; cdr3_nt: TGTGCCACCAGCCACCGGGGAGGCACAGATACGCAGTATTTT; cdr3_aa: CATSHRGGTDTQYF
d_call: TRBD2; clone_size: .; v_call: TRBV11-1; j_call: TRBJ2-1; cdr3_nt: TGTGCCAGCAGTCGAGGGGGGACTAGCGGAAATTACAATGAGCAGTTCTTC; cdr3_aa: CASSRGGTSGNYNEQFF
d_call: .; clone_size: .; v_call: TRBV29-1; j_call: TRBJ2-7; cdr3_nt: TGCAGCGTTGAAGATCGGCGGTACGAGCAGTACTTC; cdr3_aa: CSVEDRRYEQYF
d_call: .; clone_size: many; v_call: TRBV4-3; j_call: TRBJ1-4; cdr3_nt: TGCGCCAGCTCATTGTCGGTTGGTGAAAAACTGTTTTTT; cdr3_aa: CASSLSVGEKLFF
d_call: TRBD1; clone_size: many; v_call: TRBV28; j_call: TRBJ1-1; cdr3_nt: TGTGCCAGCAGAAGGGACAGGGCGAACACTGAAGCTTTCTTT; cdr3_aa: CASRRDRANTEAFF
d_call: .; clone_size: few; v_call: TRBV25-1; j_call: TRBJ2-5; cdr3_nt: TGTGCCAGCAGTGATGGTCAGTTGGGGTATCGAGAGACCCAGTACTTC; cdr3_aa: CASSDGQLGYRETQYF
d_call: TRBD2; clone_size: .; v_call: TRBV2; j_call: TRBJ2-3; cdr3_nt: TGTGCCAGCAGTGGATGGCGGGGGGGCCGAGTCACAGATACGCAGTATTTT; cdr3_aa: CASSGWRGGRVTDTQYF
d_call: TRBD2; clone_size: many; v_call: TRBV12-3/TRBV12-4; j_call: TRBJ2-1; cdr3_nt: TGTGCCAGCAGGCTAGCGGGAGGCGCCTACAATGAGCAGTTCTTC; cdr3_aa: CASRLAGGAYNEQFF
d_call: .; clone_size: .; v_call: TRBV11-2; j_call: TRBJ2-7; cdr3_nt: TGTGCCAGCAGCGCAGGGAGCTCCTACGAGCAGTACTTC; cdr3_aa: CASSAGSSYEQYF
d_call: TRBD1; clone_size: .; v_call: TRBV28; j_call: TRBJ2-7; cdr3_nt: TGTGCCAGCAGACCCGGGACAGGGGGGGGAGCTGCCTTC; cdr3_aa: CASRPGTGGGAAF
d_call: TRBD1; clone_size: few; v_call: TRBV5-5; j_call: TRBJ2-3; cdr3_nt: TGTGCCAGCAGCCAGGGACAGTACACAGATACGCAGTATTTT; cdr3_aa: CASSQGQYTDTQYF
d_call: .; clone_size: few; v_call: TRBV7-2; j_call: TRBJ2-3; cdr3_nt: TGTGCCAGCAGCTTAATGGCGGGGCGGAGCACAGATACGCAGTATTTT; cdr3_aa: CASSLMAGRSTDTQYF
d_call: TRBD1; clone_size: few; v_call: TRBV4-1; j_call: TRBJ1-1; cdr3_nt: TGCGCCAGCAGCCCCGGGACAGGGAACCTGAACACTGAAGCTTTCTTT; cdr3_aa: CASSPGTGNLNTEAFF
d_call: .; clone_size: few; v_call: TRBV20-1; j_call: TRBJ1-1; cdr3_nt: TGCAAGGTGCGGGGGCGGGGAGCTTTCTTT; cdr3_aa: CKVRGRGAFF
d_call: .; clone_size: .; v_call: TRBV2; j_call: TRBJ2-1; cdr3_nt: TGTGCCAGCAGTGCTCGACGGGCCTACAATGAGCAGTTCTTC; cdr3_aa: CASSARRAYNEQFF
d_call: TRBD1; clone_size: .; v_call: TRBV18; j_call: TRBJ1-2; cdr3_nt: TGTGCCAGCTCACCAGGACAGGGAAAGTATGGCTACACCTTC; cdr3_aa: CASSPGQGKYGYTF
d_call: .; clone_size: .; v_call: TRBV7-2; j_call: TRBJ2-1; cdr3_nt: TGTGCCAGCAGCCTAAGTCAGGGTAGGACGGATGAGCAGTTCTTC; cdr3_aa: CASSLSQGRTDEQFF
d_call: .; clone_size: .; v_call: TRBV11-3; j_call: TRBJ2-2; cdr3_nt: TGTGCCAGCAGCTTCAATTCCGGGAGTCGCACCGGGGAGCTGTTTTTT; cdr3_aa: CASSFNSGSRTGELFF
d_call: TRBD1; clone_size: .; v_call: TRBV27; j_call: TRBJ1-1; cdr3_nt: TGTGCCAGCAAGGGGGCAGGGGGACACACTGAAGCTTTCTTT; cdr3_aa: CASKGAGGHTEAFF
d_call: .; clone_size: once; v_call: TRBV20-1; j_call: TRBJ1-1; cdr3_nt: TGCAGTGCTAATTTGGCAGGGTTTGGGAACACTGAAGCTTTCTTT; cdr3_aa: CSANLAGFGNTEAFF
d_call: .; clone_size: few; v_call: TRBV5-1; j_call: TRBJ1-5; cdr3_nt: TGCGCCAGCAGCTTGGATGGCAGGACCTTCAATCAGCCCCAGCATTTT; cdr3_aa: CASSLDGRTFNQPQHF
d_call: .; clone_size: .; v_call: TRBV7-8; j_call: TRBJ2-7; cdr3_nt: TGTGCCAGCAGACGCACCGGGACTGCCTCCTACGAGCAGTACTTC; cdr3_aa: CASRRTGTASYEQYF